Below are 11 T cell receptor beta chains sequenced from a single sample in a study of blood T cell repertoires in COVID-19. Libraries were prepared by immunoSEQ multiplex PCR; TCRdb keeps only in-frame clonotypes and omits some of them. In the table there are over 100,000 clones, around 80% of which are singletons. The sample consisted of peripheral blood. Source of these receptors: a human donor in a cohort sampled during active or convalescent COVID-19.

The genes are TRBV7-8 and TRBJ2-5; D is unresolved. The CDR3 loop spans 11 amino acids. Germline V gene lookup returns CDR1 SGHVS and CDR2 FQNEAQ. The V end lost 5 bases, the J end lost 5 bases, and 6 bases lay between the germline ends. The CDR3 is CASSHGETQYF. The CDR3 nucleotides are TGTGCCAGCAGCCACGGGGAGACCCAGTACTTC.

The V gene is TRBV7-2, the J gene TRBJ2-1; 9 bases are a match to TRBD1. Per germline, CDR1 SGHTA and CDR2 FQGNSA. The CDR3 has 19 residues. The J segment lost 0 bases and the V segment lost 1 base, leaving 10 bases of the junction unmatched. This CDR3 is CASSLVATGGPSSYNEQFF. CDR3 coding DNA: TGTGCCAGCAGCTTAGTTGCGACAGGGGGTCCAAGCTCCTACAATGAGCAGTTCTTC.

The chain recombines TRBV6-1 with TRBJ2-5; D gene ambiguous. Germline-derived CDR1 and CDR2 are MNHNS and SASEGT. With 5 bases removed from V and 7 bases from J, the gap between germline ends came to 11 bases. The CDR3 totals 12 residues. CDR3 in DNA: TGTGCCAGCAGTACCCAGGTGTCGACCCAGTACTTC. This encodes CASSTQVSTQYF.

The rearrangement joins TRBV7-8 to TRBJ1-6; 8 bases are a match to TRBD1. V lost 5 bases, J lost 8 bases, and 8 bases stayed unmatched. Germline V gives CDR1 SGHVS, CDR2 FQNEAQ. CDR3 size: 15 residues. The CDR3 loop reads CASSLGGRGHSPLHF. CDR3 sequence (DNA): TGTGCCAGCAGCCTAGGGGGCAGGGGGCATTCACCCCTCCACTTT.

The V and J genes are TRBV27 and TRBJ2-3, with 11 bases fitting TRBD2. CDR3 length: 16 amino acids. V dropped 7 bases and J dropped 0; count of bases not matched to a gene: 6. From germline, CDR1 is MNHEY and CDR2 SMNVEV (reference sequence). CDR3 sequence reads: CASNHWTSGSTDTQYF. The CDR3 DNA is TGTGCCAGCAACCACTGGACTAGCGGGAGCACAGATACGCAGTATTTT.

The CDR3 sequence: CSVDLRGYGYTF. DNA for the CDR3: TGCAGCGTTGACCTCAGGGGGTATGGCTACACCTTC. This chain joins TRBV29-1 and TRBJ1-2; 7 bases are shared with TRBD1. Germline-derived CDR1 and CDR2 are SQVTM and ANQGSEA. The CDR3 is 12 amino acids. V was clipped by 3 bases and J by 5 bases; unmatched bases: 3.

The chain has TRBV18 and TRBJ2-1, with a possible D match to TRBD1 (5 bases). The germline V and J ends were trimmed by 6 bases and 5 bases, with 17 bases remaining between them. Germline values: CDR1 KGHSH, CDR2 LQKENI. CDR3 size: 15 residues. DNA of the CDR3: TGTGCCAGCTCTCGCGGCCAATCGGACAACAATGAGCAGTTCTTC. Its translation: CASSRGQSDNNEQFF.

This clone was seen more than once but under ten times. In DNA, the CDR3 is TGTGCCAGCAGTTTACGGTCGACGGGGAACATTCAGTACTTC. This sequence encodes CASSLRSTGNIQYF. The chain carries TRBV27 and TRBJ2-4; D perhaps matches TRBD2 (5 bases). V shed 2 bases and J shed 7 bases, with 12 bases lying between them. The CDR3 contains 14 residues. Per the germline V gene, CDR1 is MNHEY and CDR2 is SMNVEV (reference sequence).

As regards this clone: At one boundary the junction diverges from the germline segment, which might be a read error. The J gene is TRBJ2-7, the V gene TRBV10-3, with 13 positions matching TRBD2. CDR3 length: 12 residues. Germline CDR1 reads ENHRY; CDR2 reads SYGVKD. CDR3 sequence: CAISGLAGGYFF. The CDR3 nucleotides read TGTGCCATCAGTGGACTAGCGGGAGGTTATTTTTTC.

The rearrangement uses TRBV4-1 and TRBJ2-2, with TRBD2 identical over 7 bases. J lost 2 bases, V lost 4 bases, and 4 bases had no gene match. The germline V gene encodes CDR1 MGHRA and CDR2 YSYEKL. The CDR3 is 15 amino acids. CDR3 sequence (DNA): TGCGCCAGCAGCCGCGGACTAGATAACACCGGGGAGCTGTTTTTT. Translated, it gives CASSRGLDNTGELFF.

V usage is TRBV7-2 and J usage is TRBJ1-2; 7 bases are shared with TRBD1. CDR1 and CDR2 from the germline V gene are SGHTA and FQGNSA. J gave up 0 bases and V 5 bases, and 6 bases lay outside the gene matches. The CDR3 totals 15 residues. The CDR3 region has the DNA TGTGCCAGCAGCCCTCGGACAGGTCCTAACTATGGCTACACCTTC. Translation gives CASSPRTGPNYGYTF. Looking up the rest from reference TRBV7-2 and TRBJ1-2 gives the full variable domain: GAGVSQSPSNKVTEKGKDVELRCDPISGHTALYWYRQSLGQGLEFLIYFQGNSAPDKSGLPSDRFSAERTGGSVSTLTIQRTQQEDSAVYLCASSPRTGPNYGYTFGSGTRLTVV.